Here is one T cell receptor (beta chain) with its context. Its antigen is currently unknown. A universal primer site was incorporated via template switching, and the cDNA contained unique molecular identifiers. A single record per CDR3 protein comes from TCRdb applying MiXCR to the 5' RACE reads. The table has under 300,000 distinct CDR3 sequences, about an eighth seen once; the top ten hold under 4.5%. The data derive from a study of identical twins. Findings and limits, study-wide: Possibly, invariant MAIT and iNKT cells partly confounded zero-insertion analyses.

The CDR3 runs 14 residues. V lost 6 bases, J lost 4 bases, and 7 bases stayed unmatched. Per germline, CDR1 MDHEN and CDR2 SYDVKM. Each donor (without exception) was a healthy Caucasian. A further study also used this sample, focusing on yellow fever vaccine responses in identical twins.

Sequencing was performed on memory (CD45RO+) T cells sorted from blood. This receptor was obtained from a woman under 30 in good health. The chain couples TRBV28 to TRBJ2-7, with 9 bases fitting TRBD2. The CDR3: CASSHFSGRYEQYF. The DNA of the CDR3 is TGTGCCAGCAGCCACTTTAGCGGGAGATACGAGCAGTACTTC.